The source of this TCR beta chain is a study of human T cells and chemical hapten exposure. Study background: Cases of alopecia areata, totalis or universalis occurred in a predominantly female patient group.

TCRdb fed the RACE reads into MiXCR, producing one record per CDR3 protein. The sample holds more than 70,000 distinct CDR3 sequences; 12% are singletons and the top ten take 3.5%. This clonotype showed up many times. Looked up from germline, CDR1 is KGHSY and CDR2 is FQNENV. Trimming left V 0 bases short and J 8 bases short, with 11 bases between. The CDR3 is made up of 14 amino acids. Sample time point: patch test 1, 2 weeks after DPC sensitization. Treatment in this sample: therapeutic diphenylcyclopropenone sensitization with weekly scalp DPC. The receptor's source is an older woman with alopecia areata. Some clones in this sample may be carry-over from other donors' samples. The chain uses TRBV16 and TRBJ2-1; D uncertain. The sample was whole blood, taken in connection with sensitization to the hapten diphenylcyclopropenone (DPC). The CDR3: CASSQSQVSDEQFF. As DNA, the CDR3 is TGTGCCAGCAGCCAATCACAAGTGAGTGATGAGCAGTTCTTC. Variable domain in full (rest from reference TRBV16 and TRBJ2-1): GEEVAQTPKHLVRGEGQKAKLYCAPIKGHSYVFWYQQVLKNEFKFLISFQNENVFDETGMPKERFSAKCLPNSPCSLEIQATKLEDSAVYFCASSQSQVSDEQFFGPGTRLTVL.